What follows describes a single T cell receptor beta chain. The sample originates from a study of blood T cells in healthy people across ages. V lost 5 bases and J lost 7, with 12 bases in between. Germline loops: CDR1 LGHNA, CDR2 YSLEER. CDR3 length equals 14 residues. PCR was performed a second time for about 7 to 12 cycles using a sample-barcoded 5' primer and a J-beta primer mix. Each CDR3 protein is one row after TCRdb ran MiXCR on the 5' RACE reads. The sample contains about 1,400,000 distinct CDR3 sequences, 45% to 70% of which appear only once. V and J are TRBV4-3 and TRBJ1-6; possibly TRBD1 for D (6 bases). The receptor was isolated from a young man in good health. Sequencing input: blood. CDR3 DNA sequence: TGCGCCAGCAGCGGGGTAGACAGGAATTCACCCCTCCACTTT. It yields the protein CASSGVDRNSPLHF.